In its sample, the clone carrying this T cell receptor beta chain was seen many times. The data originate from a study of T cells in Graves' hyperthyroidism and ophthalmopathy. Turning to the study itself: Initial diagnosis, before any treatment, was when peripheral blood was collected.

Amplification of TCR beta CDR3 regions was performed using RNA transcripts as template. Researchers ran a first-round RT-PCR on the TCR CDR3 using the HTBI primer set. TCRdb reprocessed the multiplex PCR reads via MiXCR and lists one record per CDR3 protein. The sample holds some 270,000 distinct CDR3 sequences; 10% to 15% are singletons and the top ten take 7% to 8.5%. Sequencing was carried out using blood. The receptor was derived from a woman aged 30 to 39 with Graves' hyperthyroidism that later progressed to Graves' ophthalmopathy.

In DNA form, the CDR3 reads TGTGCCAGCAGCGGAGCGACTAGCGGGATAGCTTGGGAGCAGTTCTTC. Amino acids: CASSGATSGIAWEQFF. The chain couples TRBV7-9 to TRBJ2-1, with TRBD2 matching 11 bases. V trimming: 5 bases; J trimming: 10 bases; junction bases outside the gene matches: 13. Germline V gene lookup returns CDR1 SEHNR and CDR2 FQNEAQ (reference sequence). This CDR3 contains 16 residues.